Presented here are 6 T cell receptor beta chains from one specimen sequenced in a study of T cells in Graves' hyperthyroidism and ophthalmopathy. Amplified TCR beta CDR3 regions came from RNA transcripts. The primer set for the first-round RT-PCR of the TCR CDR3 was HTBI. Each CDR3 protein gets one entry after TCRdb re-called the multiplex PCR reads with MiXCR. The sample includes 350,000 to 400,000 distinct CDR3 sequences, 15% to 20% of them seen just once. Sequenced: blood. These receptors were collected from a woman aged 18 to 35 with Graves' hyperthyroidism.

Comment on this clonotype: The junction differs from germline at one of its ends, possibly a read error. This chain connects TRBV25-1 to TRBJ2-7; TRBD1 might be the D (5 bases). This CDR3 spans 15 amino acids. Per the germline V gene, CDR1 is MGHDK and CDR2 is SYGVNS. In DNA, the CDR3 is TGTGCCAGCAGTGAATGGAAGGGGCATTTCTACGAGCAGTGCTTC. Translating it yields CASSEWKGHFYEQCF.

Ten or more counts support this clonotype. The chain uses TRBV2 and TRBJ2-7; D is possibly TRBD1 (6 bases). CDR3 length: 14 residues. Between the trimmed V and J ends, which lost 6 bases and 0 bases, there was a span of 12 bases. In germline, CDR1 is SNHLY, CDR2 FYNNEI. The CDR3 bases are TGTGCCAGCAGGGGGGCCTGGAACTCCTACGAGCAGTACTTC. Translated, it gives CASRGAWNSYEQYF.

This clonotype was observed at least ten times. The chain couples TRBV28 to TRBJ1-2; D might be TRBD1 (5 bases). The CDR3 has 14 residues. Germline CDR1 MDHEN, CDR2 SYDVKM. Trimming shortened V by 4 bases and J by 5 bases, and 14 bases separated the two germline ends. CDR3 loop: CASSSAPGRYGYTF. CDR3 bases: TGTGCCAGCAGTTCAGCTCCAGGGCGATATGGCTACACCTTC.

This clonotype was seen ten or more times. The chain carries TRBV28 and TRBJ1-2; 8 bases match TRBD1. The CDR3 runs 19 residues. J was trimmed by 2 bases and V by 8 bases; bases with no gene match: 22. Germline CDR1 is MDHEN and CDR2 is SYDVKM. The CDR3 region has the DNA TGTGCCAGCTACTCTACGATACTGGGGACAGGAATTTTCAACTATGGCTACACCTTC. It encodes CASYSTILGTGIFNYGYTF.

This sequence joins TRBV6-1 and TRBJ1-2; a possible D gene is TRBD1 (5 bases). Trimming shortened V by 11 bases and J by 7 bases, and 14 bases separated the two germline ends. This CDR3 spans 11 amino acids. Germline CDR1 MNHNS, CDR2 SASEGT. As DNA, the CDR3 is TGTGCCGTTCTTGGGGGAAGTGGCTACACCTTC. Encoded protein: CAVLGGSGYTF.

This clonotype was detected only a few times. The rearrangement uses TRBV4-2 and TRBJ1-2; 8 bases are shared with TRBD1. Germline loops: CDR1 LGHNA, CDR2 YNFKEQ. Trimming cost V 1 base and J 5 bases; bases outside gene matches: 3. This CDR3 region has 14 residues. The CDR3 reads CASSQGTGSYGYTF. DNA of the CDR3: TGTGCCAGCAGCCAAGGGACAGGGAGTTATGGCTACACCTTC.